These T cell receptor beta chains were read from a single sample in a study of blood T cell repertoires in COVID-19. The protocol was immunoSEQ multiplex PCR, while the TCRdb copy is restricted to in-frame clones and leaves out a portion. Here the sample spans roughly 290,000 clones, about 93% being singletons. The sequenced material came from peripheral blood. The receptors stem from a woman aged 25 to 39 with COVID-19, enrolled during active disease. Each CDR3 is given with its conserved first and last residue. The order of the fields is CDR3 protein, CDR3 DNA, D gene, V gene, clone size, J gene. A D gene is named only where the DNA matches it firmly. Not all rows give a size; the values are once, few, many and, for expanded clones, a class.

CASSRWGSAQETQYF TGTGCCAGCAGCCGCTGGGGTAGCGCTCAAGAGACCCAGTACTTC . TRBV3-1/TRBV3-2 . TRBJ2-5
CASRKRGGSYEQYF TGTGCCAGCAGGAAGAGGGGGGGCTCCTACGAGCAGTACTTC . TRBV6-5 once TRBJ2-7
CASSALTRRGEQYF TGCGCCAGCAGTGCCCTCACCCGACGGGGCGAGCAGTACTTC . TRBV10-1 once TRBJ2-7
CAWSVRFGEKLFF TGTGCCTGGAGTGTACGGTTCGGGGAAAAACTGTTTTTT . TRBV30 . TRBJ1-4
CASSPQGMYYEQYF TGTGCCAGCAGCCCCCAGGGCATGTACTACGAGCAGTACTTC . TRBV7-3 . TRBJ2-7
CASRGTGDNEKLFF TGTGCCAGCAGAGGGACAGGGGATAATGAAAAACTGTTTTTT TRBD1 TRBV6-5 . TRBJ1-4
CASSELAGGHGGELFF TGTGCCAGCAGTGAACTAGCGGGAGGGCACGGCGGGGAGCTGTTTTTT TRBD2 TRBV6-1 . TRBJ2-2
CASSEIGQPSYEQYF TGTGCCAGCAGTGAAATAGGACAGCCATCCTACGAGCAGTACTTC . TRBV6-1 . TRBJ2-7
CASSEALRAGELFF . . TRBV6-1 . TRBJ2-2
CASSSGQGAKAEAFF TGTGCCAGCAGCTCGGGACAGGGGGCTAAGGCTGAAGCTTTCTTT TRBD1 TRBV7-3 . TRBJ1-1
CASSTGPPGANVLTF TGTGCCAGCAGCACAGGGCCGCCTGGCGCCAACGTCCTGACTTTC . TRBV7-3 . TRBJ2-6
CSVIGARGNEQFF TGCAGCGTTATAGGCGCCAGGGGGAATGAGCAGTTCTTC TRBD1 TRBV29-1 . TRBJ2-1
CASSSRGEYNQPQHF TGTGCCAGCAGCTCTCGGGGGGAGTACAATCAGCCCCAGCATTTT . TRBV13 . TRBJ1-5
CASSRQGNTEAFF TGTGCCAGCAGCCGACAGGGTAACACTGAAGCTTTCTTT TRBD1 TRBV28 . TRBJ1-1
CASSGQGGNTEAFF TGTGCCAGCAGTGGACAGGGTGGGAACACTGAAGCTTTCTTT TRBD1 TRBV2 . TRBJ1-1
CASSLLGQGHEAFF TGTGCCAGCAGTTTACTTGGACAGGGGCATGAAGCTTTCTTT TRBD1 TRBV28 once TRBJ1-1